Included here is one TCR beta chain sequence, with context. The method was immunoSEQ multiplex PCR; TCRdb's version includes in-frame clones alone and lacks a portion of them. The sample has 230,000 or so clones, 84% seen once. These data originate in a study of blood T cell repertoires in COVID-19. As for the study in general: Spain, Italy and the United States supplied samples that represented acute and convalescent COVID-19. T cells, B-cell-depleted T cells, or PBMCs provided the cDNA or gDNA that served as material.

CDR3 length: 16 residues. V shed 5 bases and J 7 bases; nucleotides not matched to a gene: 13. Germline V gives CDR1 SGHTA, CDR2 FQGNSA. The sequence derives from a woman aged 40 to 55 who had recovered from COVID-19. The chain carries TRBV7-2 and TRBJ1-3; TRBD1 matches at 8 bases. Specimen: peripheral blood. The CDR3 spells CASSPNPGQAGNTIYF. The CDR3 DNA follows: TGTGCCAGCAGCCCAAACCCGGGACAGGCGGGGAACACCATATATTTT.